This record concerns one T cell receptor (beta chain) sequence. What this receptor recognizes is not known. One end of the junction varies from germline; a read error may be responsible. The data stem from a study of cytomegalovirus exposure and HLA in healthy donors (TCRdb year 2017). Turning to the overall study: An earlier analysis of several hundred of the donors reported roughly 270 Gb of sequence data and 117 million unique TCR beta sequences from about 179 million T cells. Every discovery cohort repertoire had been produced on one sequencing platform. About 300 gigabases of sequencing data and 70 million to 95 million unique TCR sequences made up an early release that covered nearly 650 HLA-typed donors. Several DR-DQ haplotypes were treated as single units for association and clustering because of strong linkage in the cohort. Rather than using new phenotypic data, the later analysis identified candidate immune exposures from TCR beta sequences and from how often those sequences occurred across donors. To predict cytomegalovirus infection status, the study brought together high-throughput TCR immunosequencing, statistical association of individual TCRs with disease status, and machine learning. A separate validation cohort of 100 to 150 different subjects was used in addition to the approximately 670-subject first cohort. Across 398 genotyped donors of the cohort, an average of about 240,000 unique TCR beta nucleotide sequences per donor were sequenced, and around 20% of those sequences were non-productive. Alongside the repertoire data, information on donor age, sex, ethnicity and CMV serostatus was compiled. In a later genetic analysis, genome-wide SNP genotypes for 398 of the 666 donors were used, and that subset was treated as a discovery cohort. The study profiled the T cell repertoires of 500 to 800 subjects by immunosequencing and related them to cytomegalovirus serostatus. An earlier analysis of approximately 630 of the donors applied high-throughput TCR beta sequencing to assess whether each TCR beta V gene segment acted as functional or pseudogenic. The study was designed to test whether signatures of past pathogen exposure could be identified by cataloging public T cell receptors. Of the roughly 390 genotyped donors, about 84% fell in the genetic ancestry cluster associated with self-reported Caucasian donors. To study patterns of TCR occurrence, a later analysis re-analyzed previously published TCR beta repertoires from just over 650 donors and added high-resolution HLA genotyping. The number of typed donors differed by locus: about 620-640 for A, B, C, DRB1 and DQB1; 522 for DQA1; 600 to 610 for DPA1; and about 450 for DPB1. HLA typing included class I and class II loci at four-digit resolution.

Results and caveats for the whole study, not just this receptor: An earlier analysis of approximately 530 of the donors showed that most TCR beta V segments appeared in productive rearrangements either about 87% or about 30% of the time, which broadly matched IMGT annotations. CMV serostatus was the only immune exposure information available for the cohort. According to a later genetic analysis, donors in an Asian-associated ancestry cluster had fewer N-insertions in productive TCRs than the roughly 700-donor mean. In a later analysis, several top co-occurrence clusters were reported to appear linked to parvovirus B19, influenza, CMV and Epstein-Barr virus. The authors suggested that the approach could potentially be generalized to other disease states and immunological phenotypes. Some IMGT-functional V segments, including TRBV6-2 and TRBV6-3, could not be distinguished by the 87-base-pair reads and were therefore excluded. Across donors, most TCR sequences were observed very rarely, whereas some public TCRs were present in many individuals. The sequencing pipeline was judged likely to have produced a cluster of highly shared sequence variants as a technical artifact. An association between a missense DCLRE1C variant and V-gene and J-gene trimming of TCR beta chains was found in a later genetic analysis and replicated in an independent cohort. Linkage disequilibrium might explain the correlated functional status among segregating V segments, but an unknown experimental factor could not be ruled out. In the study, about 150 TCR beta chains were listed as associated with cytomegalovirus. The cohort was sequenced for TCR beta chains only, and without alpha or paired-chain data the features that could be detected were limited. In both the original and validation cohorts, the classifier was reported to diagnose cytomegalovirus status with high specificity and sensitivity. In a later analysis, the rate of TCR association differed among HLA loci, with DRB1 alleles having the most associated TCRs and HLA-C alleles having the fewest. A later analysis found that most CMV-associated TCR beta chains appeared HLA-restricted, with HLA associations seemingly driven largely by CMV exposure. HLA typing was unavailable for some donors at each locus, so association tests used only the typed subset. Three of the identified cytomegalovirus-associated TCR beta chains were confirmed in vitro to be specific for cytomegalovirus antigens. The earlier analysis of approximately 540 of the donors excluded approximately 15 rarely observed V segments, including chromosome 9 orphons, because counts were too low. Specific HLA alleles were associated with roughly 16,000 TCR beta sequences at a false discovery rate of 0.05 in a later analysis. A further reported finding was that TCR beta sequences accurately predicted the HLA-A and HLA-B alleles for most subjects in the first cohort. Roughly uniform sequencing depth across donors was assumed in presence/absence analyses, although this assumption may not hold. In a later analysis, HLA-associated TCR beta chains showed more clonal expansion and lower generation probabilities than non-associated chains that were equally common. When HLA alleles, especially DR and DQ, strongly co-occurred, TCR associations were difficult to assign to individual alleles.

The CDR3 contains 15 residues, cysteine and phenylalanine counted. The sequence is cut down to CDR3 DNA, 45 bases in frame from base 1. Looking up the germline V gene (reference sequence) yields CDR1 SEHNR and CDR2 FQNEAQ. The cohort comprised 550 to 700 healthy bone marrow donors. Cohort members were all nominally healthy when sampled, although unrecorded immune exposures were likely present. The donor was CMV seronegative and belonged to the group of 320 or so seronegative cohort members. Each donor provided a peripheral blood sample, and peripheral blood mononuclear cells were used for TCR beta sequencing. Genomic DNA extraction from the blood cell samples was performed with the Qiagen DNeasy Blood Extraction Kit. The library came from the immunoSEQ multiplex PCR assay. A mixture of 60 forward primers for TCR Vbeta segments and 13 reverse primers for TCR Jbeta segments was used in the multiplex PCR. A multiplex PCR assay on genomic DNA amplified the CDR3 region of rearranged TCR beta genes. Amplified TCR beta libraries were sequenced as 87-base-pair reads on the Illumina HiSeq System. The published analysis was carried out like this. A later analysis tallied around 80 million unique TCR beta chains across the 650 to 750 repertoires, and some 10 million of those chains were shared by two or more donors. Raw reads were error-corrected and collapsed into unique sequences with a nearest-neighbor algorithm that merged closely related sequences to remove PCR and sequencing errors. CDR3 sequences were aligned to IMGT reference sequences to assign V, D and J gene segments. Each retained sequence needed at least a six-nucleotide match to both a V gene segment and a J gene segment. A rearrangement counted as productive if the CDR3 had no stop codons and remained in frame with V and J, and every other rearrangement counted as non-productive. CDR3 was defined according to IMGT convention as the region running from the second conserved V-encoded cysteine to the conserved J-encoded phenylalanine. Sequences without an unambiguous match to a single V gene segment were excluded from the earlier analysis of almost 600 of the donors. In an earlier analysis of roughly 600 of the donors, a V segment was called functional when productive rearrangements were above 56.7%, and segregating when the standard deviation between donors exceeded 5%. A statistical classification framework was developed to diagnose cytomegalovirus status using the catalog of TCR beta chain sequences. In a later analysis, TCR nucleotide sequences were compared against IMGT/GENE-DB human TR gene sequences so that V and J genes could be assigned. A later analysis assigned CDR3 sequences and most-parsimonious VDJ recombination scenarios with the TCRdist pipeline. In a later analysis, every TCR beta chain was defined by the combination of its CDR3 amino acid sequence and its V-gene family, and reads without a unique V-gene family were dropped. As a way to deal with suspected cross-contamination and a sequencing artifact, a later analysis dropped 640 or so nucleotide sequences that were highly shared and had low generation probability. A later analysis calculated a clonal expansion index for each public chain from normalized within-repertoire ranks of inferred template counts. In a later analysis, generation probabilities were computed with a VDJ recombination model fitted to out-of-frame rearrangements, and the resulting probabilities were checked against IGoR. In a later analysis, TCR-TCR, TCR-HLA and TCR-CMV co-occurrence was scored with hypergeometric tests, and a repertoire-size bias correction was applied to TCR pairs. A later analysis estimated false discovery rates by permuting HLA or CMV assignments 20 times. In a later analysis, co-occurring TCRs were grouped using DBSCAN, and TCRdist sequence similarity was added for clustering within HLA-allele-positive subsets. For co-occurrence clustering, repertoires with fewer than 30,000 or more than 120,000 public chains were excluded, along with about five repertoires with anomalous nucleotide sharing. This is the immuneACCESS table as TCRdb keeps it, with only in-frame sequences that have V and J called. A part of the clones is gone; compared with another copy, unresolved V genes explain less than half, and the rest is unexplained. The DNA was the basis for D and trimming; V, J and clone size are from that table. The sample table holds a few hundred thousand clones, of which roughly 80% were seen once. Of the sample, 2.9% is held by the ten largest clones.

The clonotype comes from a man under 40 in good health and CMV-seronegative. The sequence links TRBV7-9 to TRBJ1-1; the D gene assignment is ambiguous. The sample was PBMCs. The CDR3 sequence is CSSSRLRVMDTEAFF. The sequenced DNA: TGTTCCAGCAGCCGCTTGAGGGTTATGGACACTGAAGCTTTCTTT.